These 10 T cell receptor beta chains came from one sample sequenced in a study of Ad26.COV2.S vaccination and SARS-CoV-2 variants. Treatment specified: about 20 received Ad26.COV2.S at low or high dose, single or two shots; several received placebo; per-sample allocation not given. Samples were taken on day 63 after the first vaccine or placebo injection. The protocol was immunoSEQ multiplex PCR, while the TCRdb copy is restricted to in-frame clones and leaves out a portion. The sample has around 450,000 clones, roughly nine tenths seen once. This sample comprised peripheral blood, obtained in a trial of Ad26.COV2.S vaccine versus placebo. Source of these receptors: a person aged 18-65 years who received the Ad26.COV2.S COVID-19 vaccine or a placebo.

The rearrangement uses TRBV12-3 or TRBV12-4 and TRBJ2-7, with TRBD2 identical over 7 bases. J was trimmed by 5 bases and V by 8 bases; bases with no gene match: 9. CDR3 size: 13 residues. CDR3 sequence: CASGQAGRDEQYV. As DNA, the CDR3 is TGTGCCAGCGGTCAAGCGGGACGGGACGAGCAGTACGTC.

J is TRBJ1-5 and V is TRBV3-1 (or the pseudogene TRBV3-2); D ambiguous. The V gene's germline CDR1 is LGHDT and CDR2 YNNKEL (reference sequence). Trimming removed 0 bases from V and 2 bases from J, with 5 bases in between. The CDR3 consists of 14 residues. In DNA, the CDR3 is TGTGCCAGCAGCCAAGATCAGCGCAATCAGCCCCAGCATTTT. Protein: CASSQDQRNQPQHF.

The rearrangement uses TRBV4-2 and TRBJ1-4, with unresolved D. Germline V gene data show CDR1 as LGHNA and CDR2 as YNFKEQ. With 0 bases removed from V and 7 bases from J, the gap between germline ends came to 12 bases. This CDR3 spans 15 amino acids. CDR3 bases: TGTGCCAGCAGCCAAGAACGGGGTGCGGCTGAAAAACTGTTTTTT. Its protein product is CASSQERGAAEKLFF.

The chain employs TRBV30 and TRBJ1-6; a weak D match, TRBD1 (6 bases). The CDR3 loop spans 15 amino acids. V gave up 1 base and J gave up 7 bases, with 14 bases separating them. CDR1 is GTSNPN, CDR2 SVGIG, per germline (reference sequence). In nucleotides, the CDR3 is TGTGCCTGGAGTGACCTGACAGGACCAAATTCACCCCTCCACTTT. It encodes CAWSDLTGPNSPLHF. The whole variable domain, filled in from reference TRBV30 and TRBJ1-6, reads SQTIHQWPATLVQPVGSPLSLECTVEGTSNPNLYWYRQAAGRGLQLLFYSVGIGQISSEVPQNLSASRPQDRQFILSSKKLLLSDSGFYLCAWSDLTGPNSPLHFGNGTRLTVT.

The gene calls are TRBV4-3 and TRBJ2-7; D is possibly TRBD1 (6 bases). The germline gives CDR1 LGHNA, CDR2 YSLEER. The CDR3 loop spans 16 amino acids. Deletions cut 0 bases from V and 0 bases from J, with 12 bases between. CDR3 coding DNA: TGCGCCAGCAGCCAAGATAGGACAGTCGTCTCCTACGAGCAGTACTTC. It specifies CASSQDRTVVSYEQYF.

This clone occurred once. The chain carries TRBV7-2 and TRBJ2-7; 7 bases agree with TRBD1. This CDR3 spans 14 amino acids. V lost 3 bases, J lost 4 bases, and 6 bases stayed unmatched. CDR1 is SGHTA and CDR2 is FQGNSA in the germline V gene. CDR3 DNA sequence: TGTGCCAGCAGCTTTGGGCAGGGGGAGTACGAGCAGTACGTC. Translation gives CASSFGQGEYEQYV.

V usage is TRBV30 and J usage is TRBJ2-7; no clear D gene. The CDR3 loop spans 14 amino acids. Germline V lookup: CDR1 GTSNPN, CDR2 SVGIG (reference sequence). Between the trimmed V and J ends, which lost 2 bases and 4 bases, there was a span of 15 bases. The CDR3 DNA follows: TGTGCCTGGAGTTTGGGTCAGGAGTATTACGAGCAGTACTTC. The encoded protein is CAWSLGQEYYEQYF.

The rearrangement links TRBV10-3 to TRBJ1-6; the D gene is possibly TRBD1 (5 bases). The V end was cut by 4 bases, the J end by 10 bases, with 11 bases between. CDR1 and CDR2 from the germline V gene are ENHRY and SYGVKD. This CDR3 comprises 13 residues. CDR3 nucleotide sequence: TGTGCCATCAGTGCGGCAGGGTACTCACCCCTCCACTTT. Translated: CAISAAGYSPLHF.

This clone appeared a single time. V usage is TRBV19 and J usage is TRBJ2-7; D is possibly TRBD1 or TRBD2 (6 bases each). CDR3 length equals 13 residues. The germline V gene encodes CDR1 LNHDA and CDR2 SQIVND (reference sequence). Trimming shortened V by 9 bases and J by 3 bases, and 15 bases separated the two germline ends. CDR3 region: CASASDRLYEQYV. The CDR3 DNA follows: TGTGCCAGCGCTAGCGACAGGCTCTACGAGCAGTACGTC.

The rearrangement links TRBV7-9 to TRBJ2-1, with 8 bases identical to TRBD1. CDR3 size: 17 residues. V was pared by 6 bases and J by 0 bases, with 10 bases of the junction left unmatched. Germline CDR1 is SEHNR and CDR2 is FQNEAQ (reference sequence). Here the CDR3 DNA reads TGTGCCAGCAGTCACCACCGCAGGGGGCTCTCCTACAATGAGCAGTTCTTC. This codes for CASSHHRRGLSYNEQFF.